The clone carrying this TCR beta chain has only one observation. The antigen is undetermined. The data were produced by immunoSEQ multiplex PCR, yet TCRdb's version contains in-frame clones alone and is incomplete. The sample shows nearly 110,000 clones, more than 85% of them seen only once. This sample is part of a study of OX40 agonist ivuxolimab in advanced cancers. Study at large: The study enrolled dose-escalation patients with hepatocellular carcinoma, melanoma, renal cell or head and neck cancer.

With V trimmed by 5 bases and J by 2 bases, 8 bases remained unmatched. CDR1 and CDR2 (germline): LGHNT, FRNRAP. CDR3 length: 16 residues. Study-level results: Clonal expansion from baseline to week 6 occurred in both CD4+ and CD8+ T cells.

With autoimmune disease history or systemic immunosuppression, patients were excluded. This TCR came from an adult with an advanced solid tumor such as melanoma, head and neck, liver or kidney cancer. V gene TRBV12-5 combines with J gene TRBJ2-3; 9 nucleotides align to TRBD2. Sequences were derived from CD4+ or CD8+ T cells sorted from blood, sampled in a trial of the OX40 agonist ivuxolimab. CDR3 nucleotide sequence: TGTGCTAGTGGTCCAGCGACTAGCGGCTTCACAGATACGCAGTATTTT. Translation gives CASGPATSGFTDTQYF.